This TCR beta chain came from a study of blood T cell repertoires in COVID-19. Study background: The study drew acute and convalescent COVID-19 samples from the United States, Italy and Spain. T cells, B-cell-depleted T cells, or PBMCs provided the cDNA or gDNA that served as material.

In the source study's methods: Reference gene primer amplification gave nucleated cell count estimates. Profiled with immunoSEQ multiplex PCR; TCRdb holds only in-frame clones, not every one. That table gives V, J and clone size, and the DNA gave D and trimming. The table shows roughly 100,000 clones, with under 90% occurring only once. Germline V CDR1 and CDR2: KGHSH, LQKENI. This CDR3 has 14 amino acids. The V end was cut by 6 bases, the J end by 4 bases, with 15 bases between. Sequencing was carried out using peripheral blood. The TCR originated in a human donor in a cohort sampled during active or convalescent COVID-19. V gene TRBV18 combines with J gene TRBJ1-1; D not resolved. The CDR3 bases are TGTGCCAGCTCGCCTCTCGACACCAGCACTGAAGCTTTCTTT. This translates into CASSPLDTSTEAFF.